The clone carrying this T cell receptor beta chain was found many times. The data derive from a study of T cells in Graves' hyperthyroidism and ophthalmopathy. RNA transcripts gave rise to amplified TCR beta CDR3 regions. TCR CDR3 regions were first amplified by RT-PCR with HTBI primers. TCRdb re-called the multiplex PCR reads with MiXCR, one entry per CDR3 protein. This table has about 410,000 distinct CDR3 sequences, roughly 14% appearing once. The CDR3 length is 19 residues. The germline gives CDR1 SNHLY, CDR2 FYNNEI. With 6 bases removed from V and 1 base from J, the gap between germline ends came to 27 bases.

The sequenced sample was blood. The receptor comes from a man in his late teens or twenties with Graves' ophthalmopathy. The chain uses TRBV2 and TRBJ2-5; TRBD1 is a possible D gene (6 bases). The CDR3 sequence is CASSKAPVFETGTQETQYF. The CDR3 DNA follows: TGTGCCAGCAGCAAGGCCCCCGTATTTGAAACAGGGACCCAAGAGACCCAGTACTTC.